This entry lists 5 T cell receptor beta chains sequenced from one sample in a study of blood T cell repertoires in COVID-19. The method was immunoSEQ multiplex PCR; TCRdb's version includes in-frame clones alone and lacks a portion of them. There are some 200,000 clones in the sample; around 82% occur only once, and about 7% lies in the top ten. Specimen: PBMCs or T cells enriched from blood (not recorded which). The receptors were gathered from a woman in her thirties or forties with acute COVID-19.

The chain joins TRBV5-6 to TRBJ2-2; D is undetermined. There are 14 residues in the CDR3. The V end was cut by 0 bases, the J end by 6 bases, with 9 bases between. Germline CDR1 and CDR2: SGHDT and YYEEEE. The CDR3 sequence: CASSLDLGAGELFF. CDR3 nucleotide sequence: TGTGCCAGCAGCTTGGACCTGGGCGCCGGGGAGCTGTTTTTT.

This rearrangement joins TRBV7-2 to TRBJ1-5; a possible D gene is TRBD1 (6 bases). With 4 bases removed from V and 0 bases from J, the gap between germline ends came to 13 bases. Per germline, CDR1 SGHTA and CDR2 FQGNSA. This CDR3 is built from 16 residues. As DNA, the CDR3 is TGTGCCAGCAGCTCCCAATACAGGGCTAGCAATCAGCCCCAGCATTTT. It encodes CASSSQYRASNQPQHF.

This clone was seen once. The rearrangement uses TRBV11-2 and TRBJ2-2; D unresolved. Germline V gene lookup returns CDR1 SGHAT and CDR2 FQNNGV. V lost 1 base and J 4 bases, leaving 4 bases between the germline ends. There are 13 residues in the CDR3. The CDR3 region is CASSLAFTGELFF. CDR3 coding DNA: TGTGCCAGCAGCTTAGCGTTCACCGGGGAGCTGTTTTTT.

The chain combines TRBV28 with TRBJ1-3; D possibly corresponds to TRBD1 (5 bases). This CDR3 has 16 amino acids. Trimming left V 7 bases short and J 4 bases short, with 20 bases between. Germline CDR1 reads MDHEN; CDR2 reads SYDVKM. CDR3 sequence reads: CASNTVPEGQGNTIYF. DNA of the CDR3: TGTGCCAGCAACACCGTTCCGGAGGGGCAGGGAAACACCATATATTTT.

This clone was observed a single time. This chain links TRBV10-3 with TRBJ1-1; D is perhaps TRBD1 (6 bases). Germline V gives CDR1 ENHRY, CDR2 SYGVKD. With 6 bases removed from V and 4 bases from J, the gap between germline ends came to 15 bases. The length of the CDR3 is 14 residues. The CDR3 loop reads CAISLGGAATEAFF. The DNA for the CDR3 is TGTGCCATCAGCCTAGGGGGGGCGGCCACTGAAGCTTTCTTT.